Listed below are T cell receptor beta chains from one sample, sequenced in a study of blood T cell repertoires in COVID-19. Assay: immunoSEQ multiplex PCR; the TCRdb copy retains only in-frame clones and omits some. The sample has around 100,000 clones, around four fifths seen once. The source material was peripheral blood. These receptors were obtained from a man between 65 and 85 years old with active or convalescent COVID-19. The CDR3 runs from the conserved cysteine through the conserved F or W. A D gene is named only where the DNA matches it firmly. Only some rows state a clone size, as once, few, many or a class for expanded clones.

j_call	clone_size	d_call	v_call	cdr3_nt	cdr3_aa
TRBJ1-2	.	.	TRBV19	TGTGCCAGTAGTACAAACTCCAACAGGGCTAACTATGGCTACACCTTC	CASSTNSNRANYGYTF
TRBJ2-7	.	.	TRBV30	TGTGCCGCTAGAGCATACTCCTACGAGCAGTACTTC	CAARAYSYEQYF
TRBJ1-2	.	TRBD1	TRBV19	TGTGCCAGTAGTATCCCAGGGGGCAACTATGGCTACACCTTC	CASSIPGGNYGYTF
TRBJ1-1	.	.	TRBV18	TGTGCCAGCTCACCGACAGAGGTGGGCACTGAAGCTTTCTTT	CASSPTEVGTEAFF
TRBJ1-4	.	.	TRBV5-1	TGCGCCAGCAGCCCGTGGACAGCTGAAAAACTGTTTTTT	CASSPWTAEKLFF
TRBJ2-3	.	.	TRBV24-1	TGTGCCACCAGTGTCGGAGGCACAGATACGCAGTATTTT	CATSVGGTDTQYF
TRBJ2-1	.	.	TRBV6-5	TGTGCCAGCAGTTCCCGGGGCAGGGGGGTGGACAATGAGCAGTTCTTC	CASSSRGRGVDNEQFF
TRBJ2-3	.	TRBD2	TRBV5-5	TGTGCCAGCAGCTTTTACCCCGGACTAGCGGGCACAGATACGCAGTATTTT	CASSFYPGLAGTDTQYF
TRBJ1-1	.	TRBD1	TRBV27	TGTGCCAGCAGTTTATATGGGCAGGGGGCCGACACTGAAGCTTTCTTT	CASSLYGQGADTEAFF
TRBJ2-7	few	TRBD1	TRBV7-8	TGTGCCAGCAGCCCAGAGCGGACAGGGTGGAACGAGCAGTACTTC	CASSPERTGWNEQYF
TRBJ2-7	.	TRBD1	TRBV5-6	TGTGCCAGCAACCCCGCCGGGGCAGGGGGTTACGAGCAGTACTTC	CASNPAGAGGYEQYF
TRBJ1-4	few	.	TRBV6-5	TGTGCCAGCAGGGATTCAAGACAGTCTAATGAAAAACTGTTTTTT	CASRDSRQSNEKLFF
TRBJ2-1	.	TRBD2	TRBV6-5	TGTGCCAGCAGTTACTCCGGACTAGCGGGAGTGGAGTTCTTC	CASSYSGLAGVEFF
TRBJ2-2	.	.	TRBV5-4	TGTGCCAGCAGCTTCGGAGGGGCCCGAAACACCGGGGAGCTGTTTTTT	CASSFGGARNTGELFF
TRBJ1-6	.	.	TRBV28	TGTGCCAGCAGTTTACGGCGGAGCTCCTATAATTCACCCCTCCACTTT	CASSLRRSSYNSPLHF
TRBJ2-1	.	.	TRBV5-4	TGTGCCAGCAGCTTGAACAGTCCCGGACGACTAGTAATGCAGTTCTTC	CASSLNSPGRLVMQFF
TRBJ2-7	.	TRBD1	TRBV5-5	TGTGCCAGCAGCCCGACAGGGCTAAGCTCCTACGAGCAGTACTTC	CASSPTGLSSYEQYF
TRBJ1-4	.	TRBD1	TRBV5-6	TGTGCCAGCAGCTTAACCGGGACAGGGAAACTGTTTTTT	CASSLTGTGKLFF
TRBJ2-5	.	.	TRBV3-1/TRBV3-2	TGTGCCAGCAGCCATCTCCAGGGATCATCAGAGACCCAGTACTTC	CASSHLQGSSETQYF
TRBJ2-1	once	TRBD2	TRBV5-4	TGTGCCAGCAGCTTACCTCCGGGACTAGCGGGAGGAGGCAATGAGCAGTTCTTC	CASSLPPGLAGGGNEQFF
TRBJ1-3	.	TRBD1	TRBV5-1	TGCGCCAGCAGCTTCACGACAGGGGCTGGAAACACCATATATTTT	CASSFTTGAGNTIYF
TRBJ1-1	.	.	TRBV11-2	TGTGCCAGCAGCTTAATCAACAGGAACACTGAAGCTTTCTTT	CASSLINRNTEAFF
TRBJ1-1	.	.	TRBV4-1	TGCGCCAGCAGCCCCTTCGACAGTTTGAACACTGAAGCTTTCTTT	CASSPFDSLNTEAFF
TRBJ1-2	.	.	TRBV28	TGTGCCAGCGGTCGGACAGCGTGGGGCTACACCTTC	CASGRTAWGYTF
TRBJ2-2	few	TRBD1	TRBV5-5	TGTGCCAGCAGCTGGCGGACAGGGAGTGTAACCGGGGAGCTGTTTTTT	CASSWRTGSVTGELFF
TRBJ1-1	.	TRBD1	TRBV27	TGTGCCAGCAGTCTCCGACAGGGGTCCACTGAAGCTTTCTTT	CASSLRQGSTEAFF